This TCR beta chain was obtained from a study of cytomegalovirus exposure and HLA in healthy donors. In the PCR, 60 Vbeta and 13 Jbeta primers were used. Repertoires were generated with immunoSEQ multiplex PCR, while TCRdb's copy carries only in-frame clones and drops some. The data contain 100,000 or so clones, nearly 80% of them seen just once; the ten biggest clones take up roughly 4.5%. V shed 4 bases and J 4 bases; nucleotides not matched to a gene: 3. Germline V gene lookup returns CDR1 MNHEY and CDR2 SMNVEV (reference sequence). This CDR3 has 14 amino acids. This clone came up once. The receptor's source is a woman in her thirties or forties in good health and CMV-seropositive. The V and J genes are TRBV27 and TRBJ1-2; TRBD1 agrees at 10 bases. Sequencing was carried out using PBMCs. The CDR3 here is CASSSTGGGYGYTF. The CDR3 nucleotides are TGTGCCAGCAGTTCGACAGGGGGCGGCTATGGCTACACCTTC.